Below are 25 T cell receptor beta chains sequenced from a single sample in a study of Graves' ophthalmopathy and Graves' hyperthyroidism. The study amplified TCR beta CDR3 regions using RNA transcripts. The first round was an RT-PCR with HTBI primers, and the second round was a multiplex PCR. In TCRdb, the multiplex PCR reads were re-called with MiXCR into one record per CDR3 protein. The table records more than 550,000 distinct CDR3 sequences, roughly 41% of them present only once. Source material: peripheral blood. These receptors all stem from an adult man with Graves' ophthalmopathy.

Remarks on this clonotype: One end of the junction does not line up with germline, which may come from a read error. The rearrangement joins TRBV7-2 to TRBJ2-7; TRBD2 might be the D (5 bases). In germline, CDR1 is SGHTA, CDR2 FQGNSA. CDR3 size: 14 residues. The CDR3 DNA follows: TGCGCCAGCAGCCAAAGGGAGAGCTCCTACGAGCAGTACTTC. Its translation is CASSQRESSYEQYF.

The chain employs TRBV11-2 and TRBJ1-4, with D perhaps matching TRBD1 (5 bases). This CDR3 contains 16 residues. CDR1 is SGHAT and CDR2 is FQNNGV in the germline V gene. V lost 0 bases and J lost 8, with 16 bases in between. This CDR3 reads CASSLDPAKGREKLFF. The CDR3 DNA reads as TGTGCCAGCAGCTTAGATCCGGCTAAGGGGCGCGAAAAACTGTTTTTT.

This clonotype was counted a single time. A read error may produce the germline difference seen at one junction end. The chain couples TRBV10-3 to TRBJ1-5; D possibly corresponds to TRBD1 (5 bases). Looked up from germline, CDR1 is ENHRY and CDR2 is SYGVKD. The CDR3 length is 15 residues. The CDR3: CASSSSPAGDQPQHF. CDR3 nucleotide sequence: TGTGCCAGCAGTTCTTCCCCGGCGGGGGATCAGCCCCAGCATTTT.

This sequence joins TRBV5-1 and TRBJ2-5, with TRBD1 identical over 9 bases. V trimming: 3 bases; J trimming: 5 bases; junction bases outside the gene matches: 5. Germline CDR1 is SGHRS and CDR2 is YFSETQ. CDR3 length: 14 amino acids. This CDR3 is CASSWGDRVETQYF. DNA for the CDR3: TGCGCCAGCAGCTGGGGGGACAGGGTTGAGACCCAGTACTTC.

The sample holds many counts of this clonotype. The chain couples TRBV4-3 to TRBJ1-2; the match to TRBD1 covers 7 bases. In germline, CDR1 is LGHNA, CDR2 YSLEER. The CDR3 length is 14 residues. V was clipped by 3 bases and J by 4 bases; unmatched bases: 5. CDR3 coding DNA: TGCGCCAGCAGCCACGAGACAGGGACCTATGGCTACACCTTC. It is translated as CASSHETGTYGYTF.

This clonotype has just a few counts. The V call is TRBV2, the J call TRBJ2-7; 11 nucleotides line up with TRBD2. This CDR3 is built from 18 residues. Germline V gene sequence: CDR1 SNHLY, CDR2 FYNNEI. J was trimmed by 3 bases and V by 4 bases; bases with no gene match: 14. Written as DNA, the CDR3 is TGTGCCAGCAGTGGCCCCGAGGGCGAAGGGACTAGCGGCTACGAGCAGTACTTC. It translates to CASSGPEGEGTSGYEQYF. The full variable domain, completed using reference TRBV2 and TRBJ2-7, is EPEVTQTPSHQVTQMGQEVILRCVPISNHLYFYWYRQILGQKVEFLVSFYNNEISEKSEIFDDQFSVERPDGSNFTLKIRSTKLEDSAMYFCASSGPEGEGTSGYEQYFGPGTRLTVT.

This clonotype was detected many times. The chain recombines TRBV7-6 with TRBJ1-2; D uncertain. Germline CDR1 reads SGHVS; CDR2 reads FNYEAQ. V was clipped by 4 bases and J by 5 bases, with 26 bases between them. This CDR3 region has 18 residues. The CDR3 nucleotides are TGTGCCAGCAGCTCGCCCATCTCGCAAGGGAAACGGGGATATGGCTACACCTTC. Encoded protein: CASSSPISQGKRGYGYTF.

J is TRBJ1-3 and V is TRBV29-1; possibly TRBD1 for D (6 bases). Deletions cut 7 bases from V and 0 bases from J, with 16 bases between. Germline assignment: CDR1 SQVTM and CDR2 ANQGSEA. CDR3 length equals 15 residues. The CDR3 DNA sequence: TGCAGCGCCACGGGGGGCGGAAACTCTGGAAACACCATATATTTT. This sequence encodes CSATGGGNSGNTIYF.

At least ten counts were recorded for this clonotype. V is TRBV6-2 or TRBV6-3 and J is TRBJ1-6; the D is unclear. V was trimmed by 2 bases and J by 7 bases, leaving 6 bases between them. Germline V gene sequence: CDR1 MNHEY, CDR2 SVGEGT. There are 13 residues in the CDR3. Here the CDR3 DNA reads TGTGCCAGCAGTTACCAGGAAAATTCACCCCTCCACTTT. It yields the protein CASSYQENSPLHF.

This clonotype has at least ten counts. Here the CDR3 DNA reads TGTGCCAGCTTGGGAGCAAAGTACGAGCAGTACTTC. It translates to CASLGAKYEQYF. The chain is built from TRBV2 and TRBJ2-7, with D possibly being TRBD2 (5 bases). Per germline, CDR1 SNHLY and CDR2 FYNNEI. Trimming left V 8 bases short and J 4 bases short, with 12 bases between. The CDR3 loop spans 12 amino acids.

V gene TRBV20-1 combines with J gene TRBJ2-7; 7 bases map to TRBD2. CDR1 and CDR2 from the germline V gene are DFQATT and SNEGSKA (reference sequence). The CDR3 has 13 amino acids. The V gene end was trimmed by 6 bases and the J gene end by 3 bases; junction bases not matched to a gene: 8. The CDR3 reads CSAWTRASYEQYF. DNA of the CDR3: TGCAGTGCGTGGACTAGAGCGAGCTACGAGCAGTACTTC.

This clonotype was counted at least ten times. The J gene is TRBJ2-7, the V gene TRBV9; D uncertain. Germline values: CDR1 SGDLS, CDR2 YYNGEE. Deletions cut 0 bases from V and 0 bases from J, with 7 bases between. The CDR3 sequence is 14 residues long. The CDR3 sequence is CASSVDGSSYEQYF. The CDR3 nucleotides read TGTGCCAGCAGCGTAGACGGCAGCTCCTACGAGCAGTACTTC.

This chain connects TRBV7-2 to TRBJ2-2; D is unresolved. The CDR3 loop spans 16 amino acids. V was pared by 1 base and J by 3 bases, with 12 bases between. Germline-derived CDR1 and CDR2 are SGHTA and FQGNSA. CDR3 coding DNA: TGTGCCAGCAGCTTAGACCACACGGTTTACACCGGGGAGCTGTTTTTT. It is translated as CASSLDHTVYTGELFF.

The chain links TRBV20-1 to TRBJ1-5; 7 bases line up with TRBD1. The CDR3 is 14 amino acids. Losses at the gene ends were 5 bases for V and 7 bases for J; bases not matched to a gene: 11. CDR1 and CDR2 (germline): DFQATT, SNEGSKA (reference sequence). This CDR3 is CSAGRQGKAQPQHF. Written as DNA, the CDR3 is TGCAGTGCTGGGAGACAGGGAAAGGCGCAGCCCCAGCATTTT.

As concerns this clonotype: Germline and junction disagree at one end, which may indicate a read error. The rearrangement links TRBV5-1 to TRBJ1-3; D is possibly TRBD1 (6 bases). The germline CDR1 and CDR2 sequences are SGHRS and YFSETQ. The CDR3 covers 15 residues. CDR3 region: CASSAGGLSGDTIYF. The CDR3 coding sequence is TGCGCCAGCAGCGCCGGGGGCCTCTCTGGAGACACCATATATTTT. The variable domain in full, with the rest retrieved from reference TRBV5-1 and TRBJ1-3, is KAGVTQTPRYLIKTRGQQVTLSCSPISGHRSVSWYQQTPGQGLQFLFEYFSETQRNKGNFPGRFSGRQFSNSRSEMNVSTLELGDSALYLCASSAGGLSGDTIYFGEGSWLTVV.

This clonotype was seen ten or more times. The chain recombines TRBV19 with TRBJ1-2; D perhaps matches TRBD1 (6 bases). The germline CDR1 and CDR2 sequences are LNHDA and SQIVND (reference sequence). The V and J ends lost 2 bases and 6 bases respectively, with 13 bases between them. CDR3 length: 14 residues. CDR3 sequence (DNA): TGTGCCAGTAGTATACGGTTAGGACAGAATGGCTACACCTTC. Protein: CASSIRLGQNGYTF.

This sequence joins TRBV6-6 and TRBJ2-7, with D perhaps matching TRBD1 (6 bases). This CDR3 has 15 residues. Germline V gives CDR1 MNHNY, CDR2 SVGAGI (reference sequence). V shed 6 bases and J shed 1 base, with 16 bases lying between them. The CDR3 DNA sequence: TGTGCCAGCAGCCGCATAGGGGGAACTTCCTACGAGCAGTACTTC. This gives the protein CASSRIGGTSYEQYF.

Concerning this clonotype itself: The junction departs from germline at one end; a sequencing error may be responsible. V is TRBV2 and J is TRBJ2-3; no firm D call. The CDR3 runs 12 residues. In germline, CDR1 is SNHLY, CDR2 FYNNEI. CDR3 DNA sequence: TGTGCCACCAGTGACTGGCGGGATACGCAGTATTTT. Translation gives CATSDWRDTQYF.

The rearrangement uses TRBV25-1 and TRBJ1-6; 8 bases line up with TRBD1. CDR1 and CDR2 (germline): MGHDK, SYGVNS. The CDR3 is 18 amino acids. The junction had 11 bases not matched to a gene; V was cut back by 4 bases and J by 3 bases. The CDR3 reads CASSARDAGQDYNSPLHF. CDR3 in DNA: TGTGCCAGCAGTGCTAGAGATGCGGGACAGGACTATAATTCACCCCTCCACTTT. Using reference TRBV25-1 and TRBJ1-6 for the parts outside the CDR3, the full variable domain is EADIYQTPRYLVIGTGKKITLECSQTMGHDKMYWYQQDPGMELHLIHYSYGVNSTEKGDLSSESTVSRIRTEHFPLTLESARPSHTSQYLCASSARDAGQDYNSPLHFGNGTRLTVT.

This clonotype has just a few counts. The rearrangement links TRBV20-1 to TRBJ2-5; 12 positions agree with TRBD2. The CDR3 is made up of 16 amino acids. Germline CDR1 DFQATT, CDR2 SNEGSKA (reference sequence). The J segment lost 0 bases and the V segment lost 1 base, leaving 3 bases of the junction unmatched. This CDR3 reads CSARGTSGMYQETQYF. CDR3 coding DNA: TGCAGTGCTAGAGGGACTAGCGGGATGTACCAAGAGACCCAGTACTTC.

The CDR3 DNA is TGCGCCAGCAGCTTGGAGGGACAGGGGGTCCACGAGCAGTACTTC. Translation gives CASSLEGQGVHEQYF. The chain combines TRBV5-1 with TRBJ2-7; TRBD1 aligns across 11 bases. The length of the CDR3 is 15 residues. The germline V gene encodes CDR1 SGHRS and CDR2 YFSETQ. V lost 0 bases, J lost 5 bases, and 4 bases stayed unmatched.

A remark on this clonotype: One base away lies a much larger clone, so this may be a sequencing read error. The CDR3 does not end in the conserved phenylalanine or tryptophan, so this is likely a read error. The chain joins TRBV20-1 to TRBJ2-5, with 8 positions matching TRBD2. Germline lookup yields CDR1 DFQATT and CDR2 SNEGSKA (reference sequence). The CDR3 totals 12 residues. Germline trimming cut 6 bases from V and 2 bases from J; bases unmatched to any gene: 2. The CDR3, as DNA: TGCAGTGCGCGGGGGGATCAAGAGACCCAGTACTTA. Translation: CSARGDQETQYL.

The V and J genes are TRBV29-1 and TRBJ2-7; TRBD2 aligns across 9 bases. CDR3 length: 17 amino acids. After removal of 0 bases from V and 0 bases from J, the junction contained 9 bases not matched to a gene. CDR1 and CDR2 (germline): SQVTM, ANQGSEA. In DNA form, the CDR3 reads TGCAGCGTTGAAGATGGGGTAGCGGGGGCCCGCTCCTACGAGCAGTACTTC. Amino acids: CSVEDGVAGARSYEQYF.

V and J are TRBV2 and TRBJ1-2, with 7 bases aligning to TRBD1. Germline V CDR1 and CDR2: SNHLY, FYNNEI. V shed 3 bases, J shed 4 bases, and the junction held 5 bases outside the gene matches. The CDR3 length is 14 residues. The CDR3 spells CASSDGTVPYGYTF. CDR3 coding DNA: TGTGCCAGCAGTGATGGGACAGTTCCCTATGGCTACACCTTC. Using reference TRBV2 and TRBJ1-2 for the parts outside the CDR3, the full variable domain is EPEVTQTPSHQVTQMGQEVILRCVPISNHLYFYWYRQILGQKVEFLVSFYNNEISEKSEIFDDQFSVERPDGSNFTLKIRSTKLEDSAMYFCASSDGTVPYGYTFGSGTRLTVV.

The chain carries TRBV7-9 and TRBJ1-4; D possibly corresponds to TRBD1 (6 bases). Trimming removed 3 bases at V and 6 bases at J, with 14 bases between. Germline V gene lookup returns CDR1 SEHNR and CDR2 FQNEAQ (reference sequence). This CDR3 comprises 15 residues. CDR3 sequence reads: CASSFRYRVDEKLFF. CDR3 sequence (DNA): TGTGCCAGCAGCTTTCGATACAGGGTGGATGAAAAACTGTTTTTT.